This record covers a single T cell receptor beta chain. The antigen remains undetermined. 60 Vbeta and 13 Jbeta primers were used in PCR. Assay: immunoSEQ multiplex PCR; the TCRdb copy retains only in-frame clones and omits some. Here the sample spans some 130,000 clones, 9.7% being singletons. These data are taken from a study of cytomegalovirus exposure and HLA in healthy donors. Study details: Among the roughly 380 donors who were genotyped, 81% fell in the genetic ancestry cluster that is associated with self-reported Caucasian donors.

General observations from the study: Accounts indicate the classifier identified cytomegalovirus status with strong specificity and sensitivity.

Per the germline V gene, CDR1 is LNHDA and CDR2 is SQIVND (reference sequence). Trimming pared 5 bases from V and 12 bases from J, leaving 20 bases between. The CDR3 totals 13 residues. The origin of this receptor is a man aged 45-65 years in good health and CMV-seronegative. This rearrangement joins TRBV19 to TRBJ2-7, with TRBD2 as a possible D gene (6 bases). The sequencing sample was made of PBMCs. The CDR3 reads CASSSRKGWEAYF. The CDR3 DNA reads as TGTGCCAGTAGTTCTCGGAAAGGGTGGGAGGCGTACTTC.